The clone carrying this T cell receptor (beta chain) was found many times. These data are taken from a study of blood T cells in healthy people across ages. CDR3 length: 14 residues. Germline V gene sequence: CDR1 SGHRS, CDR2 YFSETQ. The ends lost 4 bases at V and 3 bases at J; junction bases unmatched: 7. Sample-barcoded 5' priming and a J-beta primer mix drove a second PCR of roughly 6 to 12 cycles. Unique molecular identifiers of 12 random nucleotides labeled each cDNA. TCRdb fed the 5' RACE reads into MiXCR, producing one record per CDR3 protein. In the table there are around 990,000 distinct CDR3 sequences, roughly a quarter of which are singletons. The same data also contributed to another study, on T cells of mothers and their children.

This TCR came from a girl between 2 and 10 years old in good health. The sample consisted of blood. The V call is TRBV5-1, the J call TRBJ2-7; TRBD1 agrees at 7 bases. The CDR3 coding sequence is TGCGCCAGCAGCACCTCCGGGACAGACTACGAGCAGTACTTC. Protein product: CASSTSGTDYEQYF.